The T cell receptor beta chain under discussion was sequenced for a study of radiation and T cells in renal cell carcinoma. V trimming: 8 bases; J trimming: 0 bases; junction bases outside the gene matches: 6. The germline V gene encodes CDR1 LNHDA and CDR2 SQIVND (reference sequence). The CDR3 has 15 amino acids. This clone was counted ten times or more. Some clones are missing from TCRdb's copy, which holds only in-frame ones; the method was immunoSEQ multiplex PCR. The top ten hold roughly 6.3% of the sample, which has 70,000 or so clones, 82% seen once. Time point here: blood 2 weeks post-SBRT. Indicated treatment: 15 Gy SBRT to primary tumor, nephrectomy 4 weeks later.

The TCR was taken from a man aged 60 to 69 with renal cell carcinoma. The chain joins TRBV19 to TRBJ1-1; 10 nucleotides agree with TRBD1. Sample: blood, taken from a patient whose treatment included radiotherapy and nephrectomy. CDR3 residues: CASLGTGVMNTEAFF. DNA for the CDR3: TGTGCCAGTTTAGGGACAGGGGTGATGAACACTGAAGCTTTCTTT.